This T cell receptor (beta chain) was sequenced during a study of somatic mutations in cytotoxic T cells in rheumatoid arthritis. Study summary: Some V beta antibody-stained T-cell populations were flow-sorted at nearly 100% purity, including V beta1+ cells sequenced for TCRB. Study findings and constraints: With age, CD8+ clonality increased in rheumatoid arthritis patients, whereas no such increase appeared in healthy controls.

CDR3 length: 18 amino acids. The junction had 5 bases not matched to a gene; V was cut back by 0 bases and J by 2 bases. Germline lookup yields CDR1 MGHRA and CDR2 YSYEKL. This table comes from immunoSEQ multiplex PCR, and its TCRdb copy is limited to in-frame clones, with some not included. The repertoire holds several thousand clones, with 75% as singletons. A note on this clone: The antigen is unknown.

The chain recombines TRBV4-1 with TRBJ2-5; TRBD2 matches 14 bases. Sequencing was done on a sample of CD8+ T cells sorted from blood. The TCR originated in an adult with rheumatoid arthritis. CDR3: CASSQDVGLAGGQETQYF. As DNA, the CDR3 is TGCGCCAGCAGCCAAGATGTAGGACTAGCGGGGGGACAAGAGACCCAGTACTTC.